This section outlines one T cell receptor (beta chain) sequence together with its context. What it binds is not known. The record originates from a study of OX40 agonist ivuxolimab in advanced cancers. The CDR3 consists of 13 residues. CDR1 is KGHSH and CDR2 is LQKENI in the germline V gene. V lost 2 bases, J lost 4 bases, and 8 bases lay in between. Points from the study as a whole: The investigators did not determine what antigen specificity the expanded peripheral T cells had. In the 0.1 to 3.0 mg/kg range, CD4+ and CD8+ blood T cells had expanded clonally by week 6. Expanded clones were, on average, more numerous among CD8+ T cells than CD4+.

Only in-frame clones appear in the TCRdb table, and some are missing; sequencing was by immunoSEQ multiplex PCR. The repertoire includes approximately 66,000 clones, 85% of them detected once, and roughly 0.89% sits in the top ten. Autoimmune disease history or systemic immunosuppression led to patients being barred. The gene calls are TRBV18 and TRBJ1-2, with D unresolved. Sample: CD4+ or CD8+ T cells sorted from blood, taken in a trial of the OX40 agonist ivuxolimab. The TCR comes from an adult with an advanced solid tumor such as melanoma, head and neck, liver or kidney cancer. CDR3 nucleotides: TGTGCCAGCTCACCAGTTGCCCTCTATGGCTACACCTTC. Encoded protein: CASSPVALYGYTF.